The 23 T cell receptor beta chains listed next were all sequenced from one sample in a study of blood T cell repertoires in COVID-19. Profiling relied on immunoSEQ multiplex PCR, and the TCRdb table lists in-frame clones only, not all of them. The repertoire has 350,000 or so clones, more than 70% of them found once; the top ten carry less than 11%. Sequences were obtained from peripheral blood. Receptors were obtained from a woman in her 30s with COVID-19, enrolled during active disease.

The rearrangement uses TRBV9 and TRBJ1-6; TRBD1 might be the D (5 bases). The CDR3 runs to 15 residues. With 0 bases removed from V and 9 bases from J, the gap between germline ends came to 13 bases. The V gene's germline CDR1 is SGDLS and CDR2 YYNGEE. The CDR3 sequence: CASSVVSGQGSPLHF. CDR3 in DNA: TGTGCCAGCAGCGTAGTTTCAGGGCAAGGTTCACCCCTCCACTTT.

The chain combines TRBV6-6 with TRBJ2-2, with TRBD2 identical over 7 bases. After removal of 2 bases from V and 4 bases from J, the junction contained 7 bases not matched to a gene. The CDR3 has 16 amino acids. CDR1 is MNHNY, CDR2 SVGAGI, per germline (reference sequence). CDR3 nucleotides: TGTGCCAGCAGTTACGAGGGCGGGAGTAGCACCGGGGAGCTGTTTTTT. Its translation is CASSYEGGSSTGELFF.

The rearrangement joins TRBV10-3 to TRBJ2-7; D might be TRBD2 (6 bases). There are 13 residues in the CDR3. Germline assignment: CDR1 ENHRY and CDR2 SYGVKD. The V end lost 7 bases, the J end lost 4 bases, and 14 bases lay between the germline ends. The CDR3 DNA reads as TGTGCCATCACCCGGGACTCCAGTTACGAGCAGTACTTC. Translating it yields CAITRDSSYEQYF.

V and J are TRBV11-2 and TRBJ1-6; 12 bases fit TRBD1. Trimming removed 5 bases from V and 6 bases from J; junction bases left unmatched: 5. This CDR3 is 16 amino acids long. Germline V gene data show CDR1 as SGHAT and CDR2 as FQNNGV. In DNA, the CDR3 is TGTGCCAGCAGCCCGAGGGACAGGGGGCTTAATTCACCCCTCCACTTT. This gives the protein CASSPRDRGLNSPLHF.

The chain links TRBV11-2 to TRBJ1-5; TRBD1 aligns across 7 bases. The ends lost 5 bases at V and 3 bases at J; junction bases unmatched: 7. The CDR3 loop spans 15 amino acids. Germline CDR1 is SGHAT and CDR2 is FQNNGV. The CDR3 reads CASSLSTGYNQPQHF. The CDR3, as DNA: TGTGCCAGCAGCCTATCGACAGGGTACAATCAGCCCCAGCATTTT.

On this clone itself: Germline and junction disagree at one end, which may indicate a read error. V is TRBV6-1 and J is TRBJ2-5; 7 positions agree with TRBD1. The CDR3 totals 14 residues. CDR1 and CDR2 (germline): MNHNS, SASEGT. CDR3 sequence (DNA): TGTGCCAGCAGAGAAGGGGGCAGGGGGGAGACCCAGTACTTC. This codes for CASREGGRGETQYF.

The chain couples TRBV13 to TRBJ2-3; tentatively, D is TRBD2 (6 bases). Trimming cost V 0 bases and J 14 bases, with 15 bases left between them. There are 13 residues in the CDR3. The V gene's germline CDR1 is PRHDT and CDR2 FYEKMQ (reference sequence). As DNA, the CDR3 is TGTGCCAGCAGCTTAGGGGTCGGGAGTGGTCCGTATTTT. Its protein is CASSLGVGSGPYF.

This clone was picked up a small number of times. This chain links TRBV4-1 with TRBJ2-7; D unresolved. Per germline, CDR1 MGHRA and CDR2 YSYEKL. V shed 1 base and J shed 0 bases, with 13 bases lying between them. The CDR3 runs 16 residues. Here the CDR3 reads CASSQVFGYSSYEQYF. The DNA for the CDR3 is TGCGCCAGCAGCCAAGTTTTTGGTTACAGCTCCTACGAGCAGTACTTC.

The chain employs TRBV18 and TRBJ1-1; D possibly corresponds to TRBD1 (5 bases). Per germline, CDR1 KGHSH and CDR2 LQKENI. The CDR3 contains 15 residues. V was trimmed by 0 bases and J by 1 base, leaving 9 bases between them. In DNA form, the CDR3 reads TGTGCCAGCTCACCACCTAGGACAAAGAACACTGAAGCTTTCTTT. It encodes CASSPPRTKNTEAFF. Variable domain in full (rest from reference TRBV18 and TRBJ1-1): NAGVMQNPRHLVRRRGQEARLRCSPMKGHSHVYWYRQLPEEGLKFMVYLQKENIIDESGMPKERFSAEFPKEGPSILRIQQVVRGDSAAYFCASSPPRTKNTEAFFGQGTRLTVV.

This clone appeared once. CDR3 DNA sequence: TGCGCCAGCAGCTTAGCGGGGGCGCTGGACGAGCAGTACTTC. It codes for CASSLAGALDEQYF. The chain uses TRBV10-1 and TRBJ2-7; 9 bases agree with TRBD2. CDR3 length: 14 residues. Germline V gene sequence: CDR1 WNHNN, CDR2 SYGVQD (reference sequence). Unmatched junction bases numbered 8, after V lost 6 bases and J lost 5 bases.

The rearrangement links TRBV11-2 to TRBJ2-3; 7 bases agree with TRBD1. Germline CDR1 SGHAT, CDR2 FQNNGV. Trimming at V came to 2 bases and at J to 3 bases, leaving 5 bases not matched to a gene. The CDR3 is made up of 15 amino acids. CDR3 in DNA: TGTGCCAGCAGCTTATCCCAGGACAGGACAGATACGCAGTATTTT. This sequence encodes CASSLSQDRTDTQYF.

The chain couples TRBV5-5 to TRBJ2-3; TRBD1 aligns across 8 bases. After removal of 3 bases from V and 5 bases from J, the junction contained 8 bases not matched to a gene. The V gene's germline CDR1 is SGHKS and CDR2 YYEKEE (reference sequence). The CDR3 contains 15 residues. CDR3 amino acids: CASSWTQGAIDTQYF. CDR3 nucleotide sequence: TGTGCCAGCAGCTGGACGCAGGGGGCTATAGATACGCAGTATTTT.

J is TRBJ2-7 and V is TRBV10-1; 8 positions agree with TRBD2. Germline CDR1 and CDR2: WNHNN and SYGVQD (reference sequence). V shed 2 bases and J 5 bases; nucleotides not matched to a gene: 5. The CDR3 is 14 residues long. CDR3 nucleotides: TGCGCCAGCAGTGAGAAAGCGGGAGCCGACGAGCAGTACTTC. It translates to CASSEKAGADEQYF.

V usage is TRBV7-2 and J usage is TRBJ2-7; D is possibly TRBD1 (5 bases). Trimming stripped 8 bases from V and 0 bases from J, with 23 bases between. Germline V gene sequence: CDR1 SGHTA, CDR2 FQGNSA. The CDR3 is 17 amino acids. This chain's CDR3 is CASFGISGQNPSYEQYF. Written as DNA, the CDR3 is TGTGCCAGCTTCGGTATCAGTGGACAAAACCCCTCCTACGAGCAGTACTTC.

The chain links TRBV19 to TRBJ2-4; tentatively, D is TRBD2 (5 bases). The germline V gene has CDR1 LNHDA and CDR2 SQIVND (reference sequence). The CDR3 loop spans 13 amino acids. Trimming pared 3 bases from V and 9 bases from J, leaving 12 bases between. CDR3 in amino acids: CASSILGEGIQYF. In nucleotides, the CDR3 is TGTGCCAGTAGTATCCTAGGCGAGGGCATTCAGTACTTC.

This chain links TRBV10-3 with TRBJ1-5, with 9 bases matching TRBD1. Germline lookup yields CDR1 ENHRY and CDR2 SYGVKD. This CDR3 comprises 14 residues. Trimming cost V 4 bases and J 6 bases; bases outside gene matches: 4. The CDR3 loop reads CAISGPDRGQPQHF. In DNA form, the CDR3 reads TGTGCCATCAGTGGACCGGACAGGGGTCAGCCCCAGCATTTT.

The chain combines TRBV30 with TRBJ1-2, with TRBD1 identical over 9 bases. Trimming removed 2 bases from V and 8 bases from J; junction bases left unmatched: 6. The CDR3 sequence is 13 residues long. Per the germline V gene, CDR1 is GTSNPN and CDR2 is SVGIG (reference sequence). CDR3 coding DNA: TGTGCCTGGAGTACAGGGGGCCCGGGAGGCTACACCTTC. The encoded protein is CAWSTGGPGGYTF.

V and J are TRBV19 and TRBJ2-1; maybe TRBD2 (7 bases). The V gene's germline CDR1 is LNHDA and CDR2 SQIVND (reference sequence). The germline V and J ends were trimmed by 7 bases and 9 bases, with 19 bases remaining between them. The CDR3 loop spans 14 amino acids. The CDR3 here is CASTLGGPRGEQFF. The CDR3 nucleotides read TGTGCCAGTACCCTCGGGGGGCCTAGAGGTGAGCAGTTCTTC.

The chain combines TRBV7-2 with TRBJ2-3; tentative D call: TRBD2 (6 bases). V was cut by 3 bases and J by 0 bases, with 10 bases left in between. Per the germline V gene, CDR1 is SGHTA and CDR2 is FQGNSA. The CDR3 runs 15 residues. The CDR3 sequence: CASSFTRGSTDTQYF. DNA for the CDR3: TGTGCCAGCAGCTTCACCCGGGGGAGCACAGATACGCAGTATTTT. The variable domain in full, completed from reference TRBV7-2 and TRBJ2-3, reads GAGVSQSPSNKVTEKGKDVELRCDPISGHTALYWYRQSLGQGLEFLIYFQGNSAPDKSGLPSDRFSAERTGGSVSTLTIQRTQQEDSAVYLCASSFTRGSTDTQYFGPGTRLTVL.

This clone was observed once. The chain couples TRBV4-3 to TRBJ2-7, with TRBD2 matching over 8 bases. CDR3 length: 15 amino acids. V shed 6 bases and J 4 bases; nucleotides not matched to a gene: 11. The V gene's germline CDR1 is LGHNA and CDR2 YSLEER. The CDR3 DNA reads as TGCGCCAGCAGTCGGGGAGCGGGAGCCCTTTACGAGCAGTACTTC. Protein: CASSRGAGALYEQYF.

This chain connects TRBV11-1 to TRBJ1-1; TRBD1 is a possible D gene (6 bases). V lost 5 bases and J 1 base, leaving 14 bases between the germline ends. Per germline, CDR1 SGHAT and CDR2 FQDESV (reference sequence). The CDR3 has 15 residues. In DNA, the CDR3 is TGTGCCAGCAGCCCCCAGGGGCATTCGAACACTGAAGCTTTCTTT. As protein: CASSPQGHSNTEAFF.

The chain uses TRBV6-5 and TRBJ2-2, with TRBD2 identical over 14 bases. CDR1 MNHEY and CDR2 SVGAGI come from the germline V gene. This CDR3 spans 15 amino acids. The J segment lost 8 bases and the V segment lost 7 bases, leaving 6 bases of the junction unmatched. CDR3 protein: CASTRGLAGEGELFF. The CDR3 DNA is TGTGCCAGCACCAGGGGACTAGCGGGAGAAGGGGAGCTGTTTTTT.

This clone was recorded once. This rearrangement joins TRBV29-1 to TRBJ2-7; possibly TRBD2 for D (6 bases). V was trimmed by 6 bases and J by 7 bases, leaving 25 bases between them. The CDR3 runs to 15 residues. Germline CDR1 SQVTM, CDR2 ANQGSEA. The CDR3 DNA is TGCAGCGTAGTTATCCGAGCTAGCGCTTCCGCGGAGCAGTACTTC. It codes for CSVVIRASASAEQYF.